The present TCR beta chain was sequenced within a study of beta chain features in type 1 diabetes. Looking at the study overall: The samples had approximately 100,000,000 sorted cells examined in all. The study, taken as a whole, reports: More deletions and fewer insertions at VDJ junctions were seen in type 1 diabetes patients. Shortening that was moderate but significant affected the TCRB CDR3s of Type 1 diabetes patients in all four CD4+ subsets.

Investigators reverse transcribed all isolated RNA, so they sequenced expressed TCRB transcripts. Each sample of naive, central memory or regulatory T cells had, on average, approximately 3.5 million reads. TCRdb's table, derived via immunoSEQ multiplex PCR, lists solely in-frame clones and lacks some. This sample carries 150,000 to 200,000 clones, less than 10% of them seen once, and the ten largest clones take roughly 0.46%. Concerning this clone itself: Its cognate antigen is unknown.

This CDR3 is 16 amino acids long. Trimming cost V 1 base and J 0 bases, with 10 bases left between them. The germline gives CDR1 LGHNA, CDR2 YSLEER. Material: central memory CD4+ T cells from blood. The sequence derives from a man younger than 35 with type 1 diabetes. This chain links TRBV4-3 with TRBJ1-3; maybe TRBD1 (5 bases). This CDR3 reads CASSQVAGVSGNTIYF. CDR3 sequence (DNA): TGCGCCAGCAGCCAAGTTGCGGGGGTCTCTGGAAACACCATATATTTT.